This T cell receptor beta chain was recorded in a study of identical twins. The CDR3 loop spans 16 amino acids. The V gene end was trimmed by 2 bases and the J gene end by 4 bases; junction bases not matched to a gene: 8. Germline V lookup: CDR1 MNHEY, CDR2 SMNVEV (reference sequence). This clonotype was counted at least ten times. MiXCR was run by TCRdb on the 5' RACE reads, yielding one entry per CDR3 protein. Among approximately 350,000 distinct CDR3 sequences listed, approximately 13% were seen once. The same data also went into a second study, on yellow fever vaccine responses in identical twins. That study adds: Vaccine-induced T cell responses in twins were reportedly observed to appear partly convergent, partly personalized.

The V gene is TRBV27, the J gene TRBJ1-5, with TRBD1 matching 7 bases. The sequence came from a woman younger than 30 in good health. Sequencing was carried out using CD8+ T cells sorted from blood. In DNA form, the CDR3 reads TGTGCCAGCAGTTTAAGGTCGACAGGGAGGAATCAGCCCCAGCATTTT. Translating it yields CASSLRSTGRNQPQHF.